This TCR beta chain was sequenced in a study of regulatory T cells. Findings of the study overall: Regulatory T cells showed the strongest V-J pair restriction and V/J gene skewing among patient repertoires. Hydrophobic residues at CDR3 positions 6 and 7 were enriched in conventional CD4+ T cells of CD3G-deficient patients.

A couple of CD3G-deficient patients had more severe autoimmunity; all had some. Patients, 2 to 39 years old, had expanded memory T-cell proportions. CD4+ T cells were divided by sorting: CD25-high CD127-low Tregs, CD25-low CD127-high conventional cells. This clone was recorded only once. Its target is not known. This CDR3 is built from 14 residues. V lost 4 bases, J lost 2 bases, and 10 bases lay in between. The germline V gene has CDR1 LNHDA and CDR2 SQIVND (reference sequence). Primers: 52 TRBV forward and 13 TRBJ reverse. TCRdb's copy holds only in-frame clones and misses some; the assay was immunoSEQ multiplex PCR. The sample includes about 23,000 clones, approximately 91% of them seen just once.

The source material was conventional CD4+ T cells sorted from blood. The origin of this receptor is a child younger than 18 with CD3G deficiency. V gene TRBV19 combines with J gene TRBJ2-3, with D possibly TRBD1 on 5 matching bases. Written as DNA, the CDR3 is TGTGCCAGTAGTAAAAGGGGATTCACAGATACGCAGTATTTT. Amino acids: CASSKRGFTDTQYF.